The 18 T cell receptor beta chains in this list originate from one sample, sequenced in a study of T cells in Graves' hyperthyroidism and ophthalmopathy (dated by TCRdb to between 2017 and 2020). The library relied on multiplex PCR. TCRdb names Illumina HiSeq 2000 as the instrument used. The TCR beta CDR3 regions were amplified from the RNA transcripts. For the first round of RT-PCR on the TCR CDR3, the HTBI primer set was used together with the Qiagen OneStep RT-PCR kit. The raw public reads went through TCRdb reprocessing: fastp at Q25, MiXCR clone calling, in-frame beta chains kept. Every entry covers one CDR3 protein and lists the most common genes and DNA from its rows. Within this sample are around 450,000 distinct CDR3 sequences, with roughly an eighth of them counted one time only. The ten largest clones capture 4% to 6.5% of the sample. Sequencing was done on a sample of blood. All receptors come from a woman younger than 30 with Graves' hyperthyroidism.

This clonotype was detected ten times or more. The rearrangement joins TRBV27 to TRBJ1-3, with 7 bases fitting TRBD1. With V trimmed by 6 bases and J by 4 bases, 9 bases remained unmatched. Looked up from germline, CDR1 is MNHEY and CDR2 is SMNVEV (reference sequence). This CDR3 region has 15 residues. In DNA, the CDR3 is TGTGCCAGCAGCCCAAGAACAGGGGTGGGAAACACCATATATTTT. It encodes CASSPRTGVGNTIYF.

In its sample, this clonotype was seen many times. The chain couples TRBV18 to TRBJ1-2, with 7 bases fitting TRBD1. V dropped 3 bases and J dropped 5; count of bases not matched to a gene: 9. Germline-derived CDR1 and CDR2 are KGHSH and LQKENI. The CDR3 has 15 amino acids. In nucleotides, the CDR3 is TGTGCCAGCTCACCTTCGGGACAGAAGGAATATGGCTACACCTTC. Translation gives CASSPSGQKEYGYTF.

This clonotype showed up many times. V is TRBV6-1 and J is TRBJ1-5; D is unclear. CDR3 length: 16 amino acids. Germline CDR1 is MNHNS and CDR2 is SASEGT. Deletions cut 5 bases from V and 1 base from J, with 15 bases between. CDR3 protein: CASSTRGGISNQPQHF. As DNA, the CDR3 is TGTGCCAGCAGTACCCGCGGAGGGATAAGCAATCAGCCCCAGCATTTT.

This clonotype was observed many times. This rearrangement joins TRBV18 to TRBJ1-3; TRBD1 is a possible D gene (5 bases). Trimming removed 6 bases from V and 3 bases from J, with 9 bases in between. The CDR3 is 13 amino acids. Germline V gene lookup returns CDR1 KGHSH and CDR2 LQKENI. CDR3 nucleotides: TGTGCCAGCTCGGCGACAGATGGAAACACCATATATTTT. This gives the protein CASSATDGNTIYF.

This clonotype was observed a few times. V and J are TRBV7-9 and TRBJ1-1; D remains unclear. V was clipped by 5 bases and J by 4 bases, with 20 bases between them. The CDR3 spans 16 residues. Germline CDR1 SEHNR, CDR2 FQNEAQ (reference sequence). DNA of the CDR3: TGTGCCAGCAGCCCAGTTGGACGGCCGGAGGGCACTGAAGCTTTCTTT. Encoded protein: CASSPVGRPEGTEAFF.

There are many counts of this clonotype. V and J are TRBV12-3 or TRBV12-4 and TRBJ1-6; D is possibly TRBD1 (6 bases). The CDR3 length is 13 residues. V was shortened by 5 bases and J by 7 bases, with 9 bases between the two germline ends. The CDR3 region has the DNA TGTGCCAGCAGTACAGGGACCAATTCACCCCTCCACTTT. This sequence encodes CASSTGTNSPLHF.

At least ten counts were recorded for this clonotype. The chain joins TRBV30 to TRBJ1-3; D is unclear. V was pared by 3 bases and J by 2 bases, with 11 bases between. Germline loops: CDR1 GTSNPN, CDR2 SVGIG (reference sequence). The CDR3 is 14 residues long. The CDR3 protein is CAWSPIGTGNTIYF. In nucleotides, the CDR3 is TGTGCCTGGAGCCCCATCGGGACTGGAAACACCATATATTTT.

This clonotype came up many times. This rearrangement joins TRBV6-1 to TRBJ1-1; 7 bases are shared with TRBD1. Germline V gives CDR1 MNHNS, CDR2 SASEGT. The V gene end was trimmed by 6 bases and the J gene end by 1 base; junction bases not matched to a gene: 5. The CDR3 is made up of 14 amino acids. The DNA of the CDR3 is TGTGCCAGCAGGGCGGGACAGCAGAACACTGAAGCTTTCTTT. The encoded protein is CASRAGQQNTEAFF.

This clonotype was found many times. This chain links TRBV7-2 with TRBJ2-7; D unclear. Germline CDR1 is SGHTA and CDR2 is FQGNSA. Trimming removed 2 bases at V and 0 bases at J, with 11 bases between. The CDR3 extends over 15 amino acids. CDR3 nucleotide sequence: TGTGCCAGCAGCTTAAGTGACCGTAGCTCCTACGAGCAGTACTTC. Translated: CASSLSDRSSYEQYF.

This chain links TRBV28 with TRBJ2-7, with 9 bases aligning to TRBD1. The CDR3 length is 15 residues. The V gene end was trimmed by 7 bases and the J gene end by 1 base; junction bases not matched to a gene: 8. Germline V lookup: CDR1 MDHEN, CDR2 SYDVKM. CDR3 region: CASTIPGQGSYEQYF. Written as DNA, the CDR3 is TGTGCCAGCACTATTCCGGGACAGGGATCCTACGAGCAGTACTTC.

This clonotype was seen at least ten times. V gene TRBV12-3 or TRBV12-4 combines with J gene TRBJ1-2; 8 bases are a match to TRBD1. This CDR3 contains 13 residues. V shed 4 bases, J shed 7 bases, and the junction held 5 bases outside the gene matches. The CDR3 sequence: CASSSTGVGGYTF. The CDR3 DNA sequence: TGTGCCAGCAGTTCGACAGGGGTCGGTGGCTACACCTTC.

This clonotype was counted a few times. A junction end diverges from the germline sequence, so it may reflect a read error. The CDR3 DNA reads as TGCAGTGCTAGAATTTCGGAGACCCAGTGCTTC. Amino acid sequence: CSARISETQCF. The chain employs TRBV20-1 and TRBJ2-5; D is ambiguous. Germline-derived CDR1 and CDR2 are DFQATT and SNEGSKA (reference sequence). This CDR3 region has 11 residues.

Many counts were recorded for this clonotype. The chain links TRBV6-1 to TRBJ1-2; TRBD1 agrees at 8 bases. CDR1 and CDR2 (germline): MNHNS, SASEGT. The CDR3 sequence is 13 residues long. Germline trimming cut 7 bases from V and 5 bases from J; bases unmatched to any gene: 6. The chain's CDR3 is CASTLGQVYGYTF. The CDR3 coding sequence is TGTGCCAGCACCCTGGGACAGGTTTATGGCTACACCTTC.

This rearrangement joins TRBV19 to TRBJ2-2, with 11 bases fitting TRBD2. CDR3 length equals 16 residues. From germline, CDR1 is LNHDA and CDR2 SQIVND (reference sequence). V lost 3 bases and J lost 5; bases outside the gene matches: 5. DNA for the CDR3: TGTGCCAGTAGTATCATGCTAGCGGGAGGTACCGGGGAGCTGTTTTTT. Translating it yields CASSIMLAGGTGELFF.

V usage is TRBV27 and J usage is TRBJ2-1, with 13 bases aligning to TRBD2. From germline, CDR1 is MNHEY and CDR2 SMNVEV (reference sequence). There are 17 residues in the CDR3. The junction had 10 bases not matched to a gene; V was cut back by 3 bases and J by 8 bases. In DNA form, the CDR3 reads TGTGCCAGCAGTTTCTCCGGACTAGCGGGAGCTTCCCATGAGCAGTTCTTC. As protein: CASSFSGLAGASHEQFF.

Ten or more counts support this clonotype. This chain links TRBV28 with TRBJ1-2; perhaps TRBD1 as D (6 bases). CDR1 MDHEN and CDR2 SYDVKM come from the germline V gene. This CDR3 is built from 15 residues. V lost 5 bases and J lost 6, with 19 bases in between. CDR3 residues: CASSPGTGTYNGYTF. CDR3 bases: TGTGCCAGCAGTCCCGGCACAGGGACCTATAATGGCTACACCTTC.

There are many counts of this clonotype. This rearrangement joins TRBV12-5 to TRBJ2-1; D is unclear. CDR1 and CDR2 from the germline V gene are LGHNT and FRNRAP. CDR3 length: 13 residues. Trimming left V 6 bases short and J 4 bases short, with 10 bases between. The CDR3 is CASGGPQYNEQFF. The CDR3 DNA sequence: TGTGCTAGTGGAGGCCCCCAATACAATGAGCAGTTCTTC.

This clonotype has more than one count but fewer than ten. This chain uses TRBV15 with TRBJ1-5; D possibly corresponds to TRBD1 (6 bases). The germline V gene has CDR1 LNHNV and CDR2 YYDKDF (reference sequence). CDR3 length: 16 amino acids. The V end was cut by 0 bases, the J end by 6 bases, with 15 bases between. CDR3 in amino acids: CATSRDPGASGQPQHF. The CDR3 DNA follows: TGTGCCACCAGCAGAGATCCGGGGGCCTCGGGTCAGCCCCAGCATTTT. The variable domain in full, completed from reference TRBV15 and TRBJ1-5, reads DAMVIQNPRYQVTQFGKPVTLSCSQTLNHNVMYWYQQKSSQAPKLLFHYYDKDFNNEADTPDNFQSRRPNTSFCFLDIRSPGLGDTAMYLCATSRDPGASGQPQHFGDGTRLSIL.